This TCR beta chain came from a study of Ad26.COV2.S vaccination and SARS-CoV-2 variants. Study information: By the intramuscular route, Ad26.COV2.S was given once, or twice 56 days apart. Regarding the study as a whole: Vaccine and placebo recipients had comparable breadth of non-spike TCRs.

The method was immunoSEQ multiplex PCR; TCRdb's version includes in-frame clones alone and lacks a portion of them. The sample lists about 350,000 clones, 75% to 90% occurring once. The sample's treatment: roughly 19 received Ad26.COV2.S at low or high dose, single or two shots; 5 received placebo; per-sample allocation not given. Sampling was done on day 63 after the first vaccine or placebo injection. A Boston donor was an adult aged 18-55 years. The V segment lost 7 bases and the J segment 0 bases; nucleotides outside the gene matches: 4. Looked up from germline, CDR1 is MNHEY and CDR2 is SVGAGI. This CDR3 is 14 amino acids long. This clone has more than one count but fewer than ten. Its antigen is not known.

The sequences come from peripheral blood, collected in a trial of Ad26.COV2.S vaccine versus placebo. This sequence originates from a person aged 18-65 years who received the Ad26.COV2.S COVID-19 vaccine or a placebo. V usage is TRBV6-5 and J usage is TRBJ1-1; 8 bases line up with TRBD1. CDR3 in amino acids: CASKRDRMNTEAFF. The CDR3 DNA reads TGTGCCAGCAAGAGGGACAGGATGAACACTGAAGCTTTCTTT.